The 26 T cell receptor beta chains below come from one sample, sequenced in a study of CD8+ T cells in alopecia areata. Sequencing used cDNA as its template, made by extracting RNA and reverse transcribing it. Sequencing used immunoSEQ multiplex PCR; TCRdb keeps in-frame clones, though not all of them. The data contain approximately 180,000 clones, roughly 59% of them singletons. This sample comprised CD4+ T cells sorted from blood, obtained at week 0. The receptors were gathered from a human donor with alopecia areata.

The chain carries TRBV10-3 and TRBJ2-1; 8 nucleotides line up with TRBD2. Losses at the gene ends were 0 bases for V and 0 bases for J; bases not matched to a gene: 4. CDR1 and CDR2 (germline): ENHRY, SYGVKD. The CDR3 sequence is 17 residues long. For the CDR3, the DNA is TGTGCCATCAGTGAGTCACCGGGGGGGAGCTCCTACAATGAGCAGTTCTTC. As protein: CAISESPGGSSYNEQFF.

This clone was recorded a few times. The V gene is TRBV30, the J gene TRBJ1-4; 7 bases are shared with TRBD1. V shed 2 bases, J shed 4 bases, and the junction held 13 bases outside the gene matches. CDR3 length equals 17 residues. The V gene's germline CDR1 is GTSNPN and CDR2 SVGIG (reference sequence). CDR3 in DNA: TGTGCCTGGAGTCCGACGACAGGGTTGGGAGTTAATGAAAAACTGTTTTTT. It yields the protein CAWSPTTGLGVNEKLFF.

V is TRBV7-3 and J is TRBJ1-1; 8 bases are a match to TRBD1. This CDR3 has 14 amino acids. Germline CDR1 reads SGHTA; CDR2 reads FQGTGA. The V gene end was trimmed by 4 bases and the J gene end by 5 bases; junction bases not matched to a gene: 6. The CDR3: CASSYRQGLTEAFF. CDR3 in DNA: TGTGCCAGCAGCTACCGACAGGGGCTAACTGAAGCTTTCTTT.

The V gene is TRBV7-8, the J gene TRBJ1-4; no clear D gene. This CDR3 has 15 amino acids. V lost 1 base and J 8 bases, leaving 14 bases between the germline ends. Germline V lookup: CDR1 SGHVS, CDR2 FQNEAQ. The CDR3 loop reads CASSLDEQRWEKLFF. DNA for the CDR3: TGTGCCAGCAGCTTAGATGAACAGCGCTGGGAAAAACTGTTTTTT.

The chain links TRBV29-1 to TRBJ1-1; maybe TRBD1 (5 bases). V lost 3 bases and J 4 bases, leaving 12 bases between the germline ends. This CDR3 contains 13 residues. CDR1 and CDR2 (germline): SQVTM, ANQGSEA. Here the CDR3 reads CSVDGQGVTEAFF. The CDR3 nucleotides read TGCAGCGTTGACGGTCAGGGAGTCACTGAAGCTTTCTTT.

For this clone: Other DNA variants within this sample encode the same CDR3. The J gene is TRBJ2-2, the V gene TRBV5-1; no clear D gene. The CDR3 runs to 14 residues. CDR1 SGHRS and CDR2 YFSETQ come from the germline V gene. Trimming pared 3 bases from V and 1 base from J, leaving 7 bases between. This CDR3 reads CASSSSRNTGELFF. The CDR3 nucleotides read TGCGCCAGCAGCTCCAGCCGGAACACCGGGGAGCTGTTTTTT.

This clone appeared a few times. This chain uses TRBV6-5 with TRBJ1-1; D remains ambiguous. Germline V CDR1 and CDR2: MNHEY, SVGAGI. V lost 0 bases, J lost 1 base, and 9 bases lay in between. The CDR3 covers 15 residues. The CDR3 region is CASSYSGATNTEAFF. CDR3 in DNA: TGTGCCAGCAGTTACTCAGGCGCTACGAACACTGAAGCTTTCTTT.

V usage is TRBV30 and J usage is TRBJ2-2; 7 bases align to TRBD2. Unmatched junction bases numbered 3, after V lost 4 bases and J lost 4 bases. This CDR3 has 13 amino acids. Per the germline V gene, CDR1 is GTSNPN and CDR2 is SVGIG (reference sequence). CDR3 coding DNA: TGTGCCTGGAAGAGCGGGACCACCGGGGAGCTGTTTTTT. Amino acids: CAWKSGTTGELFF.

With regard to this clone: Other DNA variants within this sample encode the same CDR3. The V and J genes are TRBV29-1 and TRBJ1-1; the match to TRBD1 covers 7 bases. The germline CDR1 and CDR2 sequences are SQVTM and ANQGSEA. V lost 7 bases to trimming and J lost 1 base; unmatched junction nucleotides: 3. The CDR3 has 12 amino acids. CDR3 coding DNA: TGCAGCGGCGGGACAGCGAACACTGAAGCTTTCTTT. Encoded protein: CSGGTANTEAFF. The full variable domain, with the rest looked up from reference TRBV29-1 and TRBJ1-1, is SAVISQKPSRDICQRGTSLTIQCQVDSQVTMMFWYRQQPGQSLTLIATANQGSEATYESGFVIDKFPISRPNLTFSTLTVSNMSPEDSSIYLCSGGTANTEAFFGQGTRLTVV.

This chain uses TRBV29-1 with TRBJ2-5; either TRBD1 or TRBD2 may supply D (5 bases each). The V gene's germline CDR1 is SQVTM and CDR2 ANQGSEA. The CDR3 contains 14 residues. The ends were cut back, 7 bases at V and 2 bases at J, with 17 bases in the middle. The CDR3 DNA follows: TGCAGCGCCGGGACGCCGGGCCATCAAGAGACCCAGTACTTC. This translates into CSAGTPGHQETQYF.

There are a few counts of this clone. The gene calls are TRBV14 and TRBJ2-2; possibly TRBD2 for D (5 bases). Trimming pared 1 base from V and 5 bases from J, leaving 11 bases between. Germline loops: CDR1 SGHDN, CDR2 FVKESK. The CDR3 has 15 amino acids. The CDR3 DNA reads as TGTGCCAGCAGCCAAGTTCGGGGAGCGACCGGGGAGCTGTTTTTT. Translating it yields CASSQVRGATGELFF. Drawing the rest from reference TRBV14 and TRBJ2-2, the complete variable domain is EAGVTQFPSHSVIEKGQTVTLRCDPISGHDNLYWYRRVMGKEIKFLLHFVKESKQDESGMPNNRFLAERTGGTYSTLKVQPAELEDSGVYFCASSQVRGATGELFFGEGSRLTVL.

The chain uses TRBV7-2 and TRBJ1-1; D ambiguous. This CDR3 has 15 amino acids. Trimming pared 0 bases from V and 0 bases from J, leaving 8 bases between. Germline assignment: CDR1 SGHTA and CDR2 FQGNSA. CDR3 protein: CASSLALNMNTEAFF. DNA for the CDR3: TGTGCCAGCAGCTTAGCCTTGAACATGAACACTGAAGCTTTCTTT.

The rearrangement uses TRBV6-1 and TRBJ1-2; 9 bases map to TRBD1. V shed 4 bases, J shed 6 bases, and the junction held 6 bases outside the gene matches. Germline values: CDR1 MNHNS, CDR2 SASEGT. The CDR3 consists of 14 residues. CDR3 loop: CASSGKGQGDGYTF. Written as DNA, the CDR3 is TGTGCCAGCAGTGGCAAGGGACAGGGCGATGGCTACACCTTC.

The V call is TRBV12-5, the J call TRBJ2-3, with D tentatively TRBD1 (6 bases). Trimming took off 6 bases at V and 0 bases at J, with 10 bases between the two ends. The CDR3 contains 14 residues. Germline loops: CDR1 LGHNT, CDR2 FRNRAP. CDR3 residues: CASGPGHSTDTQYF. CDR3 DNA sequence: TGTGCTAGTGGACCGGGACATAGCACAGATACGCAGTATTTT.

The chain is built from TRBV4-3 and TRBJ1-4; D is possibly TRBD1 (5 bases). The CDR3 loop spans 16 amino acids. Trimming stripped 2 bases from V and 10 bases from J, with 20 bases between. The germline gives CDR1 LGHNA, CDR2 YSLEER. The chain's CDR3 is CASSQRSKGRRGKLFF. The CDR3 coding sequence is TGCGCCAGCAGCCAAAGATCGAAGGGGCGAAGGGGAAAACTGTTTTTT.

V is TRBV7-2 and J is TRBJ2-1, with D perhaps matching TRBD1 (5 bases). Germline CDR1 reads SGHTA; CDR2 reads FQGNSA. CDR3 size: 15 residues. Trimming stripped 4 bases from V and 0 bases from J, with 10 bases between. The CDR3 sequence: CASSSTGFSYNEQFF. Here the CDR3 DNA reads TGTGCCAGCAGCTCTACAGGTTTCTCCTACAATGAGCAGTTCTTC.

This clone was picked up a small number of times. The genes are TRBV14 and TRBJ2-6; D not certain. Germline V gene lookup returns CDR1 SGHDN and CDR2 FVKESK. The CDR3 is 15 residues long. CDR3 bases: TGTGCTTCCAGCCCTACGAGACCTGGGGCCAACGTCCTGACTTTC. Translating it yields CASSPTRPGANVLTF. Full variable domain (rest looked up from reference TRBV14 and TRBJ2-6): EAGVTQFPSHSVIEKGQTVTLRCDPISGHDNLYWYRRVMGKEIKFLLHFVKESKQDESGMPNNRFLAERTGGTYSTLKVQPAELEDSGVYFCASSPTRPGANVLTFGAGSRLTVL.

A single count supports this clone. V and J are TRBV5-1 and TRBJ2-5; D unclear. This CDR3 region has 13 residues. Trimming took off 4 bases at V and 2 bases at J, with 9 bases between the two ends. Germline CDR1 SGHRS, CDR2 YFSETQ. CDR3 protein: CASSVGIQETQYF. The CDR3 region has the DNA TGCGCCAGCAGCGTGGGAATACAAGAGACCCAGTACTTC.

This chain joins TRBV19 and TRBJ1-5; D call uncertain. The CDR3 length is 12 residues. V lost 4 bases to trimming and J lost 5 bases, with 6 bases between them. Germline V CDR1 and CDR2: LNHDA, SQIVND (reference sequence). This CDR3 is CASSTGYQPQHF. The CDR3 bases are TGTGCCAGTAGTACAGGCTATCAGCCCCAGCATTTT.

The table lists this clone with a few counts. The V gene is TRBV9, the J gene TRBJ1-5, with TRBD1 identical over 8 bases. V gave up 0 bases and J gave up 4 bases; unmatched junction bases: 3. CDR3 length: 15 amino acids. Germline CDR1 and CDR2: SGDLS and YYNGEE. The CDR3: CASSVGQGANQPQHF. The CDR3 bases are TGTGCCAGCAGCGTAGGCCAGGGGGCGAATCAGCCCCAGCATTTT.

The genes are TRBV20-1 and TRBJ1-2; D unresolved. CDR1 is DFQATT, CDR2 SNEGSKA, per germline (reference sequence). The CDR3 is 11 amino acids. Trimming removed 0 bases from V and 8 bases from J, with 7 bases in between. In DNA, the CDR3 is TGCAGTGCTAGAGAATACAAGGGCTACACCTTC. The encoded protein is CSAREYKGYTF.

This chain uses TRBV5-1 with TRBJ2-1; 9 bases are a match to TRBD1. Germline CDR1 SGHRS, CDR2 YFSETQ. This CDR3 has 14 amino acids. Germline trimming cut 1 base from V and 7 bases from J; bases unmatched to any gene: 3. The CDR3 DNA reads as TGCGCCAGCAGCTTGAGGACAGGGGAAAATGAGCAGTTCTTC. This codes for CASSLRTGENEQFF.

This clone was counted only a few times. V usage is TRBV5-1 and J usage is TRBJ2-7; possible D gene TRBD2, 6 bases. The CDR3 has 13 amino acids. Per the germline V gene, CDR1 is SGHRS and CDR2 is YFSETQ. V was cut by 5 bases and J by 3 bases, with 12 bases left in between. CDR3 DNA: TGCGCCAGCAGTTTAAGTAGCGGCTACGAGCAGTACTTC. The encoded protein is CASSLSSGYEQYF. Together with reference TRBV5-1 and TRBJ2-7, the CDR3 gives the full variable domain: KAGVTQTPRYLIKTRGQQVTLSCSPISGHRSVSWYQQTPGQGLQFLFEYFSETQRNKGNFPGRFSGRQFSNSRSEMNVSTLELGDSALYLCASSLSSGYEQYFGPGTRLTVT.

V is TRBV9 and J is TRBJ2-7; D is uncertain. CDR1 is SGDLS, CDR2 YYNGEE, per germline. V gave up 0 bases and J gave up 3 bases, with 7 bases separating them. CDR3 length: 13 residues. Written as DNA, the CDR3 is TGTGCCAGCAGCGTAGGAATAGACTACGAGCAGTACTTC. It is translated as CASSVGIDYEQYF. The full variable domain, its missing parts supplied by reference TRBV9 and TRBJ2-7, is DSGVTQTPKHLITATGQRVTLRCSPRSGDLSVYWYQQSLDQGLQFLIQYYNGEERAKGNILERFSAQQFPDLHSELNLSSLELGDSALYFCASSVGIDYEQYFGPGTRLTVT.

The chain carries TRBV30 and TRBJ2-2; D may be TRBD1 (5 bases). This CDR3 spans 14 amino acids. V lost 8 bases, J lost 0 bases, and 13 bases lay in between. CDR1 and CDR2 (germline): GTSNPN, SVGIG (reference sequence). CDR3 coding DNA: TGTGCCAGTGGGCAGGGCCCGAACACCGGGGAGCTGTTTTTT. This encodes CASGQGPNTGELFF. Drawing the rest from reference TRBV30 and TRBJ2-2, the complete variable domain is SQTIHQWPATLVQPVGSPLSLECTVEGTSNPNLYWYRQAAGRGLQLLFYSVGIGQISSEVPQNLSASRPQDRQFILSSKKLLLSDSGFYLCASGQGPNTGELFFGEGSRLTVL.

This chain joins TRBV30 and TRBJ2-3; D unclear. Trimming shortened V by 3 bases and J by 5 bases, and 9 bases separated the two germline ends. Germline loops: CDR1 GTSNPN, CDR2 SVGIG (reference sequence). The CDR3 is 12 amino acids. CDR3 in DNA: TGTGCCTGGAGCTGGACCGGAGATACGCAGTATTTT. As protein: CAWSWTGDTQYF.